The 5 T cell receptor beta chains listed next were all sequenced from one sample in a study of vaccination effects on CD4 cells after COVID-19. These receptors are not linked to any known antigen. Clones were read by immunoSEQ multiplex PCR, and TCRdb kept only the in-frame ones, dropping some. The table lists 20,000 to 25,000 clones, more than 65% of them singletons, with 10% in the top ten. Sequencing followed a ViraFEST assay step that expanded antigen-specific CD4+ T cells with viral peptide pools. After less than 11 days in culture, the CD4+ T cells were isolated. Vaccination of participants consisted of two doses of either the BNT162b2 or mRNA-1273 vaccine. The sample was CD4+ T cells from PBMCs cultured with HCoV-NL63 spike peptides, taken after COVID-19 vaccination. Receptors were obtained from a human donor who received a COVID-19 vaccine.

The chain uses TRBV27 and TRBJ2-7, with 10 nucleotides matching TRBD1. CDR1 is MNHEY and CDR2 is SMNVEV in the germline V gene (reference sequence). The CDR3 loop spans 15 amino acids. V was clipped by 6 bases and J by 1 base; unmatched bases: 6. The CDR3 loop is CASRGDRGKSYEQYF. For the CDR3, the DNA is TGTGCCAGCAGGGGGGACAGGGGTAAATCCTACGAGCAGTACTTC.

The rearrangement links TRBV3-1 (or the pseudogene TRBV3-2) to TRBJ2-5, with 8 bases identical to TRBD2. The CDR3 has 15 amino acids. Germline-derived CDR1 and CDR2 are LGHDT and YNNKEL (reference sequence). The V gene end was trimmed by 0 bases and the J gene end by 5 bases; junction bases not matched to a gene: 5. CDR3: CASSQEAGGDETQYF. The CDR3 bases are TGTGCCAGCAGCCAAGAGGCCGGGGGGGACGAGACCCAGTACTTC.

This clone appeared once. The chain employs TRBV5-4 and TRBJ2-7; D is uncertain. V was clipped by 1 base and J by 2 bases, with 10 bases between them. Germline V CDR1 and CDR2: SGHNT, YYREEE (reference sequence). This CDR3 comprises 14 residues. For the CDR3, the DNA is TGTGCCAGCAGCTTGCAAGGGAAAACCTACGAGCAGTACTTC. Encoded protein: CASSLQGKTYEQYF.

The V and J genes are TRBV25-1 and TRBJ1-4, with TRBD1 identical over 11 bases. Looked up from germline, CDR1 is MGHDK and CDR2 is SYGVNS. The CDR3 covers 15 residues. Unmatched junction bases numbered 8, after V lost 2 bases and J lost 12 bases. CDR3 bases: TGTGCCAGCAGTGAACTGATGGGACAGGGGGTGGAACTGTTTTTT. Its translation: CASSELMGQGVELFF.

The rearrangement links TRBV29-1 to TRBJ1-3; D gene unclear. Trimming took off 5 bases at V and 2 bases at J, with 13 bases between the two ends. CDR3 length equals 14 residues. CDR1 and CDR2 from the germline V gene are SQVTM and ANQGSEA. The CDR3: CSVRDEFAGNTIYF. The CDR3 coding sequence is TGCAGCGTTCGTGATGAGTTCGCTGGAAACACCATATATTTT.